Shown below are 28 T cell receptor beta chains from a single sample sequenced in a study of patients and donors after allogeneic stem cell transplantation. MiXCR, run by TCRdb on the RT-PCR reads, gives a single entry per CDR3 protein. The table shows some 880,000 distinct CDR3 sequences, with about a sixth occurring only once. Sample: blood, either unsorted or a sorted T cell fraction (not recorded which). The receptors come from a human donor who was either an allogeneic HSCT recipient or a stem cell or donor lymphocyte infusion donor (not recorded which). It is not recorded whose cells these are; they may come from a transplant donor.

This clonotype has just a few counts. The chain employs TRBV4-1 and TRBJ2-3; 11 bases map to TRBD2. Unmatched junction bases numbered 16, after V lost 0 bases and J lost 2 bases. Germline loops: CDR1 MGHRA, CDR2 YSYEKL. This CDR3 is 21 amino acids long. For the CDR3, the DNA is TGCGCCAGCAGCCAAGAGCTCCTAGCGGGGGGACCCACTATTCCCACAGATACGCAGTATTTT. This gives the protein CASSQELLAGGPTIPTDTQYF.

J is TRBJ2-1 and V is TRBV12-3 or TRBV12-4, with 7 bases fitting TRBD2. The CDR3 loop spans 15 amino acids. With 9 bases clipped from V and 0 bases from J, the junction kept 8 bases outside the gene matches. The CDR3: CASASGTSSYNEQFF. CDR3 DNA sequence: TGTGCCAGTGCCAGCGGGACCAGCTCCTACAATGAGCAGTTCTTC.

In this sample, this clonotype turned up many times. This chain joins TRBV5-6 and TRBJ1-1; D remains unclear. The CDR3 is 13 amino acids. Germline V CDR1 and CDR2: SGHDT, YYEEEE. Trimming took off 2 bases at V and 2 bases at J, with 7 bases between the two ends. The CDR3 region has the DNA TGTGCCAGCAGCTTCGGGAAAAACACTGAAGCTTTCTTT. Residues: CASSFGKNTEAFF.

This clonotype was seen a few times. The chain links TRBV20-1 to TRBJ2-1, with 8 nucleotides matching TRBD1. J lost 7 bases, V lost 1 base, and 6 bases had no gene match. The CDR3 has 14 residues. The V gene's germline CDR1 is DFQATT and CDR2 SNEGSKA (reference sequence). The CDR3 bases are TGCAGTGCTAGAGGGAGCAGGGGGCGTAATGAGCAGTTCTTC. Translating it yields CSARGSRGRNEQFF.

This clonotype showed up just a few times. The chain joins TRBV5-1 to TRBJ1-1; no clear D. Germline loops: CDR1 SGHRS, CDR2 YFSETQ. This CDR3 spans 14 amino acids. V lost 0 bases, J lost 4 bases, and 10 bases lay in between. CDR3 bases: TGCGCCAGCAGCTTGGATCCCCCCCGCACTGAAGCTTTCTTT. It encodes CASSLDPPRTEAFF.

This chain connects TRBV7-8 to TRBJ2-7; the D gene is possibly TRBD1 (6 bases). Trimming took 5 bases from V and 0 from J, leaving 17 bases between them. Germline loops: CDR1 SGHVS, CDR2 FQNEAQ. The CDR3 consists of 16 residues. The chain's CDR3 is CASSEGYGTHSYEQYF. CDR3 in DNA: TGTGCCAGCAGCGAAGGTTATGGGACACACTCCTACGAGCAGTACTTC.

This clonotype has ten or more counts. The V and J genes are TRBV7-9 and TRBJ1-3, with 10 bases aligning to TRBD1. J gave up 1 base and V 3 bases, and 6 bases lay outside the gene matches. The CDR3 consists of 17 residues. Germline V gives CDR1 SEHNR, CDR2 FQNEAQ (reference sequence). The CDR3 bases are TGTGCCAGCAGCTTCCGGACAGGGGGTTATTCTGGAAACACCATATATTTT. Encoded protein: CASSFRTGGYSGNTIYF. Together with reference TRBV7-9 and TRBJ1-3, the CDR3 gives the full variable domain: DTGVSQNPRHKITKRGQNVTFRCDPISEHNRLYWYRQTLGQGPEFLTYFQNEAQLEKSRLLSDRFSAERPKGSFSTLEIQRTEQGDSAMYLCASSFRTGGYSGNTIYFGEGSWLTVV.

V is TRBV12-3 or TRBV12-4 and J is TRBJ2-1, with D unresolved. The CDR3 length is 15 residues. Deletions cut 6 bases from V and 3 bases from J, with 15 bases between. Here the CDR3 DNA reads TGTGCCAGCAGGCCACTCGCCGCGCGCTACAATGAGCAGTTCTTC. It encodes CASRPLAARYNEQFF.

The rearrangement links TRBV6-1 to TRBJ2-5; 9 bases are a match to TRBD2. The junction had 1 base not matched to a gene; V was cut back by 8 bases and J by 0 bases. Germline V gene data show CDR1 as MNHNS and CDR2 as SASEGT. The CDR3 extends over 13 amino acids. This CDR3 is CASGGRDQETQYF. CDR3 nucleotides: TGTGCCAGCGGCGGGAGGGACCAAGAGACCCAGTACTTC.

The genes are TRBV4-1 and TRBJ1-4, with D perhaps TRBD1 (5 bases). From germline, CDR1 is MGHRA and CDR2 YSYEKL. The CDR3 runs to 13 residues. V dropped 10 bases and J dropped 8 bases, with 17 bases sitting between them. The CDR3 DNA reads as TGCGCCACCTCTTTGGGGGTACCCGAAAAACTGTTTTTT. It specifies CATSLGVPEKLFF.

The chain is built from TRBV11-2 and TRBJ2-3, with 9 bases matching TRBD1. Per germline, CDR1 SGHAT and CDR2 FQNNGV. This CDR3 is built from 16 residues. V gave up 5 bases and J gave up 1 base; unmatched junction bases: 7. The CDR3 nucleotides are TGTGCCAGCAGCGTCCGGGACAGGGATGGCACAGATACGCAGTATTTT. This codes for CASSVRDRDGTDTQYF.

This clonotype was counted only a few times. This chain's CDR3 is CASSQESRVFEKLFF. The CDR3 region has the DNA TGCGCCAGCAGCCAAGAGTCCAGAGTTTTCGAAAAACTGTTTTTT. This rearrangement joins TRBV4-1 to TRBJ1-4, with D unresolved. This CDR3 has 15 amino acids. V lost 0 bases and J lost 8, with 13 bases in between. Germline CDR1 MGHRA, CDR2 YSYEKL.

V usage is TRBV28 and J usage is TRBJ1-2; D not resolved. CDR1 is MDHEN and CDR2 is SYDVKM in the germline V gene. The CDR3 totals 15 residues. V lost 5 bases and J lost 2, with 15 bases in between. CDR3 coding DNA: TGTGCCAGCAGTAGGGCAGAAAGCTTAAACTATGGCTACACCTTC. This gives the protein CASSRAESLNYGYTF.

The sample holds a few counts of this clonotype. CDR3 amino acids: CASSQDLRLAASYEQYF. The CDR3 region has the DNA TGCGCCAGCAGCCAAGATCTTAGGCTAGCGGCCTCCTACGAGCAGTACTTC. V usage is TRBV4-3 and J usage is TRBJ2-7; 7 nucleotides agree with TRBD2. Looked up from germline, CDR1 is LGHNA and CDR2 is YSLEER. The J segment lost 0 bases and the V segment lost 0 bases, leaving 8 bases of the junction unmatched. This CDR3 spans 17 amino acids.

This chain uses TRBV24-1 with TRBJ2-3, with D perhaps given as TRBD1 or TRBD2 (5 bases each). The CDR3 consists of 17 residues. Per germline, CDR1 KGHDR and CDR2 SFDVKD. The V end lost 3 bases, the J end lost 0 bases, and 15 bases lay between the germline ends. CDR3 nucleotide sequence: TGTGCCACCAGTGATGGGAAATACCGGGACAGCACAGATACGCAGTATTTT. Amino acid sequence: CATSDGKYRDSTDTQYF.

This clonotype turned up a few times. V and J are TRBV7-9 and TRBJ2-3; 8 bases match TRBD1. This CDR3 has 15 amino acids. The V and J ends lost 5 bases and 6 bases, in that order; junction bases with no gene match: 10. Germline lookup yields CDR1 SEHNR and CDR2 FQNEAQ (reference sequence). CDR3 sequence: CASSPSTGAGDTQYF. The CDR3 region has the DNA TGTGCCAGCAGCCCGTCGACAGGGGCGGGGGATACGCAGTATTTT. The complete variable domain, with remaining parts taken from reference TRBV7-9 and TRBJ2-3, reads DTGVSQNPRHKITKRGQNVTFRCDPISEHNRLYWYRQTLGQGPEFLTYFQNEAQLEKSRLLSDRFSAERPKGSFSTLEIQRTEQGDSAMYLCASSPSTGAGDTQYFGPGTRLTVL.

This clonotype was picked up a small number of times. CDR3 nucleotides: TGCAGTGCTAGAGGAGGGGAGAAGACCTACGAGCAGTACTTC. It codes for CSARGGEKTYEQYF. The rearrangement joins TRBV20-1 to TRBJ2-7; either TRBD1 or TRBD2 may supply D (5 bases each). The CDR3 contains 14 residues. CDR1 and CDR2 from the germline V gene are DFQATT and SNEGSKA (reference sequence). The V gene lost 1 base and the J gene lost 2 bases, with 12 bases spanning the gap.

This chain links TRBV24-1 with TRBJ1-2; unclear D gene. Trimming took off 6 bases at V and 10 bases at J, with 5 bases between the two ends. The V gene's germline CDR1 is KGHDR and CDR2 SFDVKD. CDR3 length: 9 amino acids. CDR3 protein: CATSSYYTF. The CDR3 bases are TGTGCCACCAGTAGTTACTACACCTTC.

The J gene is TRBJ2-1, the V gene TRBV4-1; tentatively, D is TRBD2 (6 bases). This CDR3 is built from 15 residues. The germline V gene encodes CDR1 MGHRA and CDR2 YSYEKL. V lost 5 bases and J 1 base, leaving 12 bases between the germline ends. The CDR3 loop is CASSVIAASYNEQFF. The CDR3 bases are TGCGCCAGCAGCGTGATAGCGGCTTCCTACAATGAGCAGTTCTTC.

CDR3 sequence: CASSLLAYYTDTQYF. CDR3 coding DNA: TGTGCCAGCAGCCTATTAGCGTACTACACAGATACGCAGTATTTT. This sequence joins TRBV7-2 and TRBJ2-3; D is possibly TRBD2 (5 bases). Trimming pared 5 bases from V and 2 bases from J, leaving 14 bases between. The length of the CDR3 is 15 residues. Germline assignment: CDR1 SGHTA and CDR2 FQGNSA.

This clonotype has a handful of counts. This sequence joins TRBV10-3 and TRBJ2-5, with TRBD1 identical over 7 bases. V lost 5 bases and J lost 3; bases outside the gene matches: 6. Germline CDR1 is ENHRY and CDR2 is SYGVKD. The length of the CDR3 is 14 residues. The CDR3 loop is CAISTEQGEETQYF. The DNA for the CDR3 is TGTGCCATCAGTACGGAGCAGGGGGAAGAGACCCAGTACTTC.

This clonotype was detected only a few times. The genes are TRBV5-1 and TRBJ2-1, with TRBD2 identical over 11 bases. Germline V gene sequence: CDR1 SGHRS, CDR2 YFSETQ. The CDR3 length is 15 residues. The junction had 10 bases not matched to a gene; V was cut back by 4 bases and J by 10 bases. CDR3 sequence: CASSATTSGSWEQFF. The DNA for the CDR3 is TGCGCCAGCAGCGCCACTACTAGCGGGAGCTGGGAGCAGTTCTTC.

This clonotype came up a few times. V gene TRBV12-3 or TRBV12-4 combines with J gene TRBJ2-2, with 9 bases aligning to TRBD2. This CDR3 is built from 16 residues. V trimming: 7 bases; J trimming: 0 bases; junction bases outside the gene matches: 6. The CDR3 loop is CASTTAGGTNTGELFF. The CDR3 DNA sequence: TGTGCCAGCACTACAGCGGGGGGCACGAACACCGGGGAGCTGTTTTTT.

CDR3 coding DNA: TGCGCCAGCAGCCAAGACCTTGTCACTACGTCGGAGCAGTACTTC. It specifies CASSQDLVTTSEQYF. The chain recombines TRBV4-3 with TRBJ2-7; D unclear. The germline gives CDR1 LGHNA, CDR2 YSLEER. V was clipped by 0 bases and J by 7 bases, with 16 bases between them. The CDR3 contains 15 residues.

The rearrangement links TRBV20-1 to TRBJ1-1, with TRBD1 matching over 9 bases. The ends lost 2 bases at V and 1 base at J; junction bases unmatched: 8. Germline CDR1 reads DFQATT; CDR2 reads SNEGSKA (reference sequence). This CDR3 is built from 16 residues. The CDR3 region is CSARSWDRVGNTEAFF. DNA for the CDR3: TGCAGTGCTAGAAGTTGGGACAGGGTCGGGAACACTGAAGCTTTCTTT.

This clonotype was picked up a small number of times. The CDR3 region has the DNA TGTGCCAGCAGCTTAGCTCCTAGCGGGGGGGCCAGAGATACGCAGTATTTT. This gives the protein CASSLAPSGGARDTQYF. The chain is built from TRBV7-8 and TRBJ2-3; 12 nucleotides align to TRBD2. The V segment lost 0 bases and the J segment 5 bases; nucleotides outside the gene matches: 6. Germline V CDR1 and CDR2: SGHVS, FQNEAQ. The CDR3 runs to 17 residues.

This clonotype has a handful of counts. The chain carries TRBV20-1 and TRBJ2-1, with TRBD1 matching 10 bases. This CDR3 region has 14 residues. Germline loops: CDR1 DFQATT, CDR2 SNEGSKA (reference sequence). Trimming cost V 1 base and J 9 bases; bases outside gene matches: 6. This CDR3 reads CSARGGQGPGEQFF. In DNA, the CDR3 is TGCAGTGCTAGAGGGGGACAGGGGCCGGGTGAGCAGTTCTTC.

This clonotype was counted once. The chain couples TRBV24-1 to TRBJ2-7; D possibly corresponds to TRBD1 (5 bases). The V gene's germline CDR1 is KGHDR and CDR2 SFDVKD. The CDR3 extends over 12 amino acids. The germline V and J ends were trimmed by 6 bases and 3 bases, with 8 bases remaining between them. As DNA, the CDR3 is TGTGCCACCAGTCAGGGCAGCTACGAGCAGTACTTC. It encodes CATSQGSYEQYF.